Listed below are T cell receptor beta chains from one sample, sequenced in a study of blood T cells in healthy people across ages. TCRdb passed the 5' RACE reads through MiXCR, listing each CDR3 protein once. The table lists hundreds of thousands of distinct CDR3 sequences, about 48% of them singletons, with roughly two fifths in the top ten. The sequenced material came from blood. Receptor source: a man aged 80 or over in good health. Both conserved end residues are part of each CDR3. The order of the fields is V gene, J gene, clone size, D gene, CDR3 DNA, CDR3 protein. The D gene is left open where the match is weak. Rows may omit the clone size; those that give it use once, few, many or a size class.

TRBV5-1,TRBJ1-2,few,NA,TGCGCCAGCAGCTTCCGCGATGGCTACACCTTC,CASSFRDGYTF
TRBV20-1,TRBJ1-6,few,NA,TGCAGTGCCACGACAGGACCCTATAATTCACCCCTCCACTTT,CSATTGPYNSPLHF
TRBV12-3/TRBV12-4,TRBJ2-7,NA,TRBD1,TGTGCCAGCAGTCCCGGGTTCCGCAGGACAGGTTTAGGGTCCTACGAGCAGTACTTC,CASSPGFRRTGLGSYEQYF
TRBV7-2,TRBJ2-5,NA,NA,TGTGCCAGCAGCTTAGTTCAGGCCCCACAAGAGACCCAGTACTTC,CASSLVQAPQETQYF
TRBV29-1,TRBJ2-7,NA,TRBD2,TGCAGCGTGAATCCGGGAGGCCAGACCTACGAGCAGTACTTC,CSVNPGGQTYEQYF
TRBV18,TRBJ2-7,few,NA,TGTGCCAGCTCACCAGCCAACTCCTACGAGCAGTACTTC,CASSPANSYEQYF
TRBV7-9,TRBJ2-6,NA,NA,TGTGCCAGCAGAGGACGGGACTCTGGGGCCAACGTCCTGACTTTC,CASRGRDSGANVLTF
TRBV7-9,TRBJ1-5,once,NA,TGTGCCAGCAGCCTAAGAAGGGGTAGCAATCAGCCCCAGCATTTT,CASSLRRGSNQPQHF
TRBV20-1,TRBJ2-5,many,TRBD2,TGCAGTGCCCCCCCCCTAGCGGGAGAGGGGGAGACCCAGTACTTC,CSAPPLAGEGETQYF
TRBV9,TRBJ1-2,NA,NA,TGTGCCAGCACCTCAGGCCCCTATGGCTACACCTTC,CASTSGPYGYTF
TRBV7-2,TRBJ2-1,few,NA,TGTGCCAGCAGCTCGGACTATTATGATGAGCAGTTCTTC,CASSSDYYDEQFF
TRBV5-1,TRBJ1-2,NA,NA,TGCGCCAGCAGTAACGGGGTCTATGGCTACACCTTC,CASSNGVYGYTF
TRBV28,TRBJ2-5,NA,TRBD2,TGTGCCAGCGGGACTAGCGGGAGTGAGCAGTACTTC,CASGTSGSEQYF
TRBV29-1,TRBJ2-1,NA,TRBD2,TGCAGCGTTGATGCTAGCGGGAGCTTCTACAATGAGCAGTTCTTC,CSVDASGSFYNEQFF
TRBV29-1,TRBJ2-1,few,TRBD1,TGCAGCGCCGCTGACAGGGGACACAGGAATGAGCAGTTCTTC,CSAADRGHRNEQFF
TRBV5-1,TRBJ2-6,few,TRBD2,TGCGCCAGCAGCTGGACTAGCGCCGATTCTGGGGCCAACGTCCTGACTTTC,CASSWTSADSGANVLTF
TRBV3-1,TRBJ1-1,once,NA,TGTGCCAGCAGCCATGACCAGGCATTTCAAAATCATATCCACACTGAAGCTTTCTTT,CASSHDQAFQNHIHTEAFF
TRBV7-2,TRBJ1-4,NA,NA,TGTGCCAGCAGCCAAGTAGGGGACGTGAATGAAAAACTGTTTTTT,CASSQVGDVNEKLFF
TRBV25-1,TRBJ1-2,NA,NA,TGTGCCAGCAGTGGGGCGTGGGGCTATGGCTACACCTTC,CASSGAWGYGYTF
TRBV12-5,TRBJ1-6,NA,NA,TGTGCTAGTGGACCGACTCTAGGGAGATCACCCCTCCACTTT,CASGPTLGRSPLHF
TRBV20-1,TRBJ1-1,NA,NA,TGCAGTGCTAGGACTGGGTTGGACACTGAAGCTTTCTTT,CSARTGLDTEAFF
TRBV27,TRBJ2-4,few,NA,TGTGCCAGCAGGAAGACAGGTGGTGTCCAGTTTTGGTACTTC,CASRKTGGVQFWYF
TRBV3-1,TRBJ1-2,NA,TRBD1,TGTGCCAGCAGCCAAGGACCACGGGGGCAGGGGGACCCAGCTAACTATGGCTACACCTTC,CASSQGPRGQGDPANYGYTF
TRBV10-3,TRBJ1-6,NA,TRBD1,TGTGCCATCAGTGAGAGGGGACAGGGCAGAGATAATTCACCCCTCCACTTT,CAISERGQGRDNSPLHF
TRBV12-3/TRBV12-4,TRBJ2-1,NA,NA,TGTGCCAGCCGGACGACCGGAAGCTCCTACAATGAGCAGTTCTTC,CASRTTGSSYNEQFF
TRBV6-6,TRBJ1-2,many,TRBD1,TGTGCCAGCAGCTCCCAGGGGGGGGTGAACTATGGCTACACCTTC,CASSSQGGVNYGYTF
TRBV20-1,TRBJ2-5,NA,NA,TGCAGTGCTAGTTTCAGGGAGAAGGCCCAGTACTTC,CSASFREKAQYF
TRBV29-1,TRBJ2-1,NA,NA,TGCAGCGTTGGGGCGGCCCGCTCCTACAATGAGCAGTTCTTC,CSVGAARSYNEQFF
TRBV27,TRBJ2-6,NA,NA,TGTGCCAGCAGTTTAACAAGGGTGTCTGGGGCCAACGTCCTGACTTTC,CASSLTRVSGANVLTF
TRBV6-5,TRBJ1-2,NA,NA,TGTGCCGGCAGTTACGGCCGGGGGTCTAACTATGGCTACACCTTC,CAGSYGRGSNYGYTF
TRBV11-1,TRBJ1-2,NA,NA,TGTGCCAGCAGCTTAACGCTGGCTCTCCTTGGACAGTACAATAGGAATGGCTACACCTTC,CASSLTLALLGQYNRNGYTF
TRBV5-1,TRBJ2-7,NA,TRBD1,TGCGCCAGCAGCTTGGAGTCGGGGACAGGGAATCTCGCAGGATCGCGGTACGAGCAGTACTTC,CASSLESGTGNLAGSRYEQYF
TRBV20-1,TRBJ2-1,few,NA,TGCAGTGCTTCCGGACTATCCGATGAGCAGTTCTTC,CSASGLSDEQFF
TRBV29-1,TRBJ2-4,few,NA,TGCAGCGTTGCGGGGCCAGCCAAAAACATTCAGTACTTC,CSVAGPAKNIQYF
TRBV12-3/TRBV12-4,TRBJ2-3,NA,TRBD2,TGTGCCAGCAGGGCTAGCGGGAGAGGAGATACGCAGTATTTT,CASRASGRGDTQYF
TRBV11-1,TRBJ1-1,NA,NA,TGTGCCAGCAGCTTTACAGGGGAAGCTTTCTTT,CASSFTGEAFF
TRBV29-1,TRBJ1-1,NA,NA,TGCAGCGCCTTGGGGTGGCCTGAAGCTTTCTTT,CSALGWPEAFF
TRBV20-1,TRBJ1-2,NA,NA,TGCAGTGCTAGAGATCCCTTTACGGTGTCCAGCTATGGCTACACCTTC,CSARDPFTVSSYGYTF
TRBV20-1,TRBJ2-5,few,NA,TGCAGTGCTAGAGGACAGTCCCAAGAGACCCAGTACTTC,CSARGQSQETQYF
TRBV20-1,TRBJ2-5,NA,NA,TGCAGTGCGGGTTGGAAAGAGACCCAGTACTTC,CSAGWKETQYF
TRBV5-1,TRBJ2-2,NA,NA,TGTGCCAGCAGCTTAGTACAGAACACCGGGGAGCTGTTTTTT,CASSLVQNTGELFF
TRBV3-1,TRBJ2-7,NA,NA,TGTGCCAGCAGCCAAGCGGGGAGTTCCGAGCAGTACTTC,CASSQAGSSEQYF
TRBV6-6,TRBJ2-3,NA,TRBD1,TGTGCCAGCAGGCCGCAGGGGGCAACAGATACGCAGTATTTT,CASRPQGATDTQYF
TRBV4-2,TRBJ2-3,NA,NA,TGTGCCAGCAGCCAAGACACGGGGGCGTCAAGAGACGCGTATTTT,CASSQDTGASRDAYF
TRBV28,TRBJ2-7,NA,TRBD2,TGTGTCAGCAGTCCCATATTGGGGGGGACTAGCGGGTTGTACGAGCAGTACTTC,CVSSPILGGTSGLYEQYF
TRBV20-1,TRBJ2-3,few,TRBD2,TGCAGTGCTAGAGATTGGGGCGGGCCTAGCGGAGGGAGCACAGATACGCAGTATTTT,CSARDWGGPSGGSTDTQYF
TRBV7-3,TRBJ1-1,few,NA,TGTGCCAGCAGCTTAAAGGGGGGGGGGAACACTGAAGCTTTCTTT,CASSLKGGGNTEAFF
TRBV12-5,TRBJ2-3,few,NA,TGTGCTAGTGGTCAGGGAGATACGCAGTATTTT,CASGQGDTQYF
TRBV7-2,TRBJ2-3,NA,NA,TGTGCCAGCAGCAGGAATTCAGGGATTAGAGTCACAGATACGCAGTATTTT,CASSRNSGIRVTDTQYF
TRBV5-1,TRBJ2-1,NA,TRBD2,TGCGCCAGCAGCTTGGGGGCTAGCGGGAGCCGTAGTTACAATGAGCAGTTCTTC,CASSLGASGSRSYNEQFF
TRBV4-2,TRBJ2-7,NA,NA,TGTGCCAGCAGCCAACAGGCCGGACTGGCGGTTAGCTCCTACGAGCAGTACTTC,CASSQQAGLAVSSYEQYF
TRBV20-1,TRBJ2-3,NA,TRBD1,TGCAGTGCTAGGGCAGGGGGAGTTGACAGATACGCGTATTTT,CSARAGGVDRYAYF